The 21 T cell receptor beta chains in this list originate from one sample, sequenced in a study of regulatory T cells in long-lasting Graves disease. Noted time point: newly diagnosed GD, antithyroid drugs for less than 3 months. Extracted PBMC RNA gave rise to the TCR library. Building of the TCR beta libraries involved iRepertoire HTBI primers and Arm-PCR of CDR3 regions. Using its own MiXCR run on the multiplex PCR reads, TCRdb lists one record per CDR3 protein. This sample has about 620,000 distinct CDR3 sequences, with about 15% found just once. The data were also submitted as part of a second study, on T cells in Graves' hyperthyroidism and ophthalmopathy.

The sample consisted of peripheral blood mononuclear cells (PBMCs), taken at new diagnosis, from a patient treated with antithyroid drugs. Source of these receptors: a woman aged 30 to 39 with Graves disease.

This clonotype turned up a few times. J is TRBJ1-2 and V is TRBV5-1; D ambiguous. The CDR3 length is 12 residues. Germline assignment: CDR1 SGHRS and CDR2 YFSETQ. The V end lost 5 bases, the J end lost 7 bases, and 12 bases lay between the germline ends. The CDR3 sequence: CASRPSGGGYTF. CDR3 in DNA: TGCGCCAGCAGACCGTCGGGCGGTGGCTACACCTTC.

This clonotype appeared many times. The chain is built from TRBV20-1 and TRBJ2-3; no reliable D call. V lost 0 bases to trimming and J lost 5 bases, with 12 bases between them. The CDR3 is 14 amino acids. The germline CDR1 and CDR2 sequences are DFQATT and SNEGSKA (reference sequence). The chain's CDR3 is CSAREARRGDTQYF. In DNA, the CDR3 is TGCAGTGCTAGAGAGGCACGACGAGGAGATACGCAGTATTTT.

This clonotype was counted a single time. CDR3 DNA sequence: TGTGCCAGTACCCGACTAGCGGGAGCGAGAGATACGCAGTATTTT. Protein product: CASTRLAGARDTQYF. This chain joins TRBV19 and TRBJ2-3, with 12 bases lining up with TRBD2. V lost 7 bases, J lost 5 bases, and 7 bases stayed unmatched. This CDR3 contains 15 residues. Per germline, CDR1 LNHDA and CDR2 SQIVND (reference sequence). Combining the CDR3 with reference TRBV19 and TRBJ2-3 gives the whole variable domain DGGITQSPKYLFRKEGQNVTLSCEQNLNHDAMYWYRQDPGQGLRLIYYSQIVNDFQKGDIAEGYSVSREKKESFPLTVTSAQKNPTAFYLCASTRLAGARDTQYFGPGTRLTVL.

The rearrangement uses TRBV19 and TRBJ1-5, with 7 bases lining up with TRBD1. Trimming took 3 bases from V and 10 from J; bases not matched to a gene: 9. Germline values: CDR1 LNHDA, CDR2 SQIVND (reference sequence). The CDR3 is 14 residues long. The chain's CDR3 is CASSMVHGGGPQHF. The CDR3 DNA sequence: TGTGCCAGTAGTATGGTCCACGGAGGGGGCCCCCAGCATTTT.

To note about this clonotype: A single base separates this from a much larger clone, so it may be a read error. This sequence joins TRBV6-2 or TRBV6-3 and TRBJ2-1; D perhaps matches TRBD2 (6 bases). Gene TRBJ2-5 matches the end of the DNA better, so the J call may be wrong. Germline V gives CDR1 MNHEY, CDR2 SVGEGT. The CDR3 sequence is 17 residues long. CDR3 amino acids: CASSGLGLARIKETQYF. CDR3 coding DNA: TGTGCCAGCAGTGGATTGGGCCTAGCGAGGATCAAAGAGACCCAGTACTTC.

The CDR3 sequence: CASSERTGGNTEAFF. DNA of the CDR3: TGTGCCAGCAGTGAGAGGACAGGGGGTAACACTGAAGCTTTCTTT. The rearrangement joins TRBV6-1 to TRBJ1-1; 10 bases map to TRBD1. This CDR3 region has 15 residues. Trimming took 3 bases from V and 2 from J; bases not matched to a gene: 3. CDR1 MNHNS and CDR2 SASEGT come from the germline V gene.

In its sample, this clonotype was seen many times. The chain couples TRBV7-2 to TRBJ2-5; TRBD1 aligns across 9 bases. V gave up 5 bases and J gave up 4 bases; unmatched junction bases: 5. CDR3 length equals 14 residues. From germline, CDR1 is SGHTA and CDR2 FQGNSA. The CDR3 sequence is CASSPWTGAETQYF. The CDR3 DNA sequence: TGTGCCAGCAGCCCGTGGACAGGGGCAGAGACCCAGTACTTC.

This sequence joins TRBV5-4 and TRBJ2-3; a possible D gene is TRBD1 (6 bases). Trimming removed 0 bases from V and 3 bases from J, with 11 bases in between. CDR3 length: 15 amino acids. Germline lookup yields CDR1 SGHNT and CDR2 YYREEE (reference sequence). The CDR3 is CASSLGGLETDTQYF. In DNA, the CDR3 is TGTGCCAGCAGCTTGGGGGGGCTAGAGACAGATACGCAGTATTTT.

In this sample, this clonotype turned up many times. The rearrangement joins TRBV7-2 to TRBJ2-7; D is unclear. Germline lookup yields CDR1 SGHTA and CDR2 FQGNSA. The V end lost 6 bases, the J end lost 0 bases, and 15 bases lay between the germline ends. This CDR3 contains 15 residues. CDR3 DNA sequence: TGTGCCAGCAGTTCAACGATAACGTCCTCCTACGAGCAGTACTTC. It yields the protein CASSSTITSSYEQYF.

This clonotype was detected many times. The chain employs TRBV15 and TRBJ2-7; D perhaps matches TRBD2 (5 bases). V lost 3 bases and J 2 bases, leaving 17 bases between the germline ends. The CDR3 spans 16 residues. CDR1 is LNHNV and CDR2 is YYDKDF in the germline V gene (reference sequence). The CDR3 nucleotides read TGTGCCACCAGCAGGCGGTTGGCGGGCCTGGCCTACGAGCAGTACTTC. Amino acid sequence: CATSRRLAGLAYEQYF. Combining the CDR3 with reference TRBV15 and TRBJ2-7 gives the whole variable domain DAMVIQNPRYQVTQFGKPVTLSCSQTLNHNVMYWYQQKSSQAPKLLFHYYDKDFNNEADTPDNFQSRRPNTSFCFLDIRSPGLGDTAMYLCATSRRLAGLAYEQYFGPGTRLTVT.

This clonotype was counted at least ten times. The chain's CDR3 is CASRLTGTGVDWNTGELFF. CDR3 in DNA: TGTGCCAGCAGGTTAACCGGGACAGGGGTTGATTGGAACACCGGGGAGCTGTTTTTT. The V call is TRBV12-3 or TRBV12-4, the J call TRBJ2-2; 10 positions match TRBD1. V lost 6 bases to trimming and J lost 1 base; unmatched junction nucleotides: 14. The CDR3 spans 19 residues.

This clonotype was recorded at least ten times. The V and J genes are TRBV29-1 and TRBJ2-3, with TRBD1 matching 8 bases. This CDR3 has 16 residues. The V gene's germline CDR1 is SQVTM and CDR2 ANQGSEA. V dropped 5 bases and J dropped 2; count of bases not matched to a gene: 12. CDR3 DNA: TGCAGCGTTCCCACAGGGGGGTTTGTGTCCACAGATACGCAGTATTTT. Residues: CSVPTGGFVSTDTQYF.

The V and J genes are TRBV30 and TRBJ1-5, with unresolved D. Germline-derived CDR1 and CDR2 are GTSNPN and SVGIG (reference sequence). The CDR3 consists of 13 residues. Trimming stripped 2 bases from V and 4 bases from J, with 9 bases between. CDR3 DNA sequence: TGTGCCTGGAGTATGCCGGGAAATCAGCCCCAGCATTTT. It yields the protein CAWSMPGNQPQHF.

This clonotype was counted ten times or more. V and J are TRBV11-2 and TRBJ2-1; 7 bases agree with TRBD1. CDR1 is SGHAT and CDR2 is FQNNGV in the germline V gene. The CDR3 extends over 13 amino acids. Trimming removed 3 bases from V and 6 bases from J; junction bases left unmatched: 2. The CDR3 nucleotides read TGTGCCAGCAGCTTCTGGGACAGCAATGAGCAGTTCTTC. It encodes CASSFWDSNEQFF.

This clonotype was seen repeatedly, ten times or more. The chain is built from TRBV5-1 and TRBJ2-1, with D unresolved. This CDR3 is 12 amino acids long. CDR1 is SGHRS and CDR2 is YFSETQ in the germline V gene. Trimming took off 4 bases at V and 3 bases at J, with 5 bases between the two ends. Here the CDR3 DNA reads TGCGCCAGCAGCGTCGGCTACAATGAGCAGTTCTTC. Its translation: CASSVGYNEQFF.

Details on this clonotype: One base away lies a much larger clone, so this may be a sequencing read error. V gene TRBV20-1 combines with J gene TRBJ2-7; possible D gene TRBD2, 6 bases. Germline CDR1 and CDR2: DFQATT and SNEGSKA (reference sequence). This CDR3 has 12 residues. As DNA, the CDR3 is TGCAGCCTAATGGGGGGATCCTACGAGCAGTACTTC. Its translation is CSLMGGSYEQYF.

The chain couples TRBV5-1 to TRBJ2-3; no reliable D call. The CDR3 loop spans 18 amino acids. In germline, CDR1 is SGHRS, CDR2 YFSETQ. Trimming pared 2 bases from V and 0 bases from J, leaving 19 bases between. This CDR3 is CASSFTRISPFSTDTQYF. CDR3 in DNA: TGCGCCAGCAGCTTTACGCGCATCAGTCCCTTTAGCACAGATACGCAGTATTTT. Using reference TRBV5-1 and TRBJ2-3 for the parts outside the CDR3, the full variable domain is KAGVTQTPRYLIKTRGQQVTLSCSPISGHRSVSWYQQTPGQGLQFLFEYFSETQRNKGNFPGRFSGRQFSNSRSEMNVSTLELGDSALYLCASSFTRISPFSTDTQYFGPGTRLTVL.

This clonotype was picked up many times. This chain connects TRBV28 to TRBJ2-6, with D possibly being TRBD1 or TRBD2 (5 bases each). V lost 2 bases and J lost 4, with 9 bases in between. Germline V gene lookup returns CDR1 MDHEN and CDR2 SYDVKM. The CDR3 covers 15 residues. In nucleotides, the CDR3 is TGTGCCAGCAGTTTACGAGGGACCGGGGCCAACGTCCTGACTTTC. It codes for CASSLRGTGANVLTF.

This clonotype was observed a few times. The V call is TRBV29-1, the J call TRBJ2-3; 8 bases fit TRBD2. The CDR3 is 14 residues long. Germline assignment: CDR1 SQVTM and CDR2 ANQGSEA. Trimming cost V 8 bases and J 6 bases; bases outside gene matches: 13. The CDR3 nucleotides are TGCAGCTATGCCGGGACTAGTAAAATGGATACGCAGTATTTT. The encoded protein is CSYAGTSKMDTQYF.

The chain uses TRBV24-1 and TRBJ2-2, with 14 nucleotides matching TRBD2. Germline lookup yields CDR1 KGHDR and CDR2 SFDVKD. J was trimmed by 3 bases and V by 7 bases; bases with no gene match: 3. The CDR3 has 16 amino acids. DNA for the CDR3: TGTGCCACCAGAGGGACTAGCGGGGGAGACACCGGGGAGCTGTTTTTT. As protein: CATRGTSGGDTGELFF.

CDR3 DNA: TGTGCCAGCTCACCAATAGACTCTGGGGCCAACGTCCTGACTTTC. Protein product: CASSPIDSGANVLTF. The chain joins TRBV18 to TRBJ2-6; no reliable D call. The CDR3 sequence is 15 residues long. Trimming cost V 2 bases and J 0 bases, with 5 bases left between them. The germline V gene encodes CDR1 KGHSH and CDR2 LQKENI.